These 21 T cell receptor beta chains share one sample of origin, sequenced in a study of Tregs in tolerant kidney transplant recipients. Which antigens these TCRs recognize remains unknown. The protocol was immunoSEQ multiplex PCR, while the TCRdb copy is restricted to in-frame clones and leaves out a portion. Of about 4,800 clones in the sample, 40% were seen once. Specimen: CD8+ T cells from blood cultured with allogeneic cells. Receptor source: a human donor in good health.

This clone is judged medium-sized. V and J are TRBV28 and TRBJ2-1; 13 bases are shared with TRBD2. V shed 5 bases, J shed 1 base, and the junction held 5 bases outside the gene matches. CDR3 length equals 17 residues. Germline CDR1 and CDR2: MDHEN and SYDVKM. CDR3 nucleotide sequence: TGTGCCAGCAGTCCCCTACTAGCGGGAGGGTCCTACAATGAGCAGTTCTTC. Amino acids: CASSPLLAGGSYNEQFF.

The CDR3 region has the DNA TGCAGCGTTGAGGGGGGAATAGGCACAGATACGCAGTATTTT. This encodes CSVEGGIGTDTQYF. V is TRBV29-1 and J is TRBJ2-3; weak D call: TRBD2 (6 bases). This CDR3 contains 14 residues. CDR1 is SQVTM and CDR2 is ANQGSEA in the germline V gene. Trimming took off 3 bases at V and 1 base at J, with 11 bases between the two ends.

This clone was observed a few times. J is TRBJ2-1 and V is TRBV27; D is unclear. V shed 5 bases and J shed 8 bases, with 10 bases lying between them. Per germline, CDR1 MNHEY and CDR2 SMNVEV (reference sequence). The CDR3 covers 12 residues. CDR3 DNA: TGTGCCAGCAGTCTGCTCGGGCATGAGCAGTTCTTC. Residues: CASSLLGHEQFF.

The chain couples TRBV4-2 to TRBJ1-5; a possible D gene is TRBD1 (5 bases). Germline loops: CDR1 LGHNA, CDR2 YNFKEQ. The length of the CDR3 is 15 residues. Trimming cost V 9 bases and J 0 bases, with 15 bases left between them. CDR3 loop: CARSSGGCSNQPQHF. CDR3 sequence (DNA): TGTGCCAGAAGCTCTGGGGGGTGTAGCAATCAGCCCCAGCATTTT.

Sample share makes this clone medium-sized. The chain joins TRBV30 to TRBJ2-7, with D perhaps assigned TRBD1 or TRBD2 (5 bases each). Germline lookup yields CDR1 GTSNPN and CDR2 SVGIG (reference sequence). The CDR3 covers 13 residues. V lost 7 bases, J lost 3 bases, and 16 bases lay in between. This CDR3 reads CASTGTVSYEQYF. The CDR3 region has the DNA TGTGCCTCTACCGGGACGGTAAGCTACGAGCAGTACTTC.

This clone came up a few times. V usage is TRBV6-5 and J usage is TRBJ1-5; D gene ambiguous. Trimming pared 10 bases from V and 0 bases from J, leaving 16 bases between. This CDR3 region has 15 residues. CDR1 is MNHEY, CDR2 SVGAGI, per germline. The CDR3 DNA sequence: TGTGCCACCGCTATTTTAGATTTTAGCAATCAGCCCCAGCATTTT. Translating gives CATAILDFSNQPQHF.

This clone rates as medium-sized (0.01 to 0.1%). This chain uses TRBV7-3 with TRBJ2-7; a possible D gene is TRBD2 (5 bases). Germline V gives CDR1 SGHTA, CDR2 FQGTGA. This CDR3 region has 13 residues. V lost 0 bases, J lost 6 bases, and 9 bases lay in between. DNA of the CDR3: TGTGCCAGCAGCTTAACGGGAGTAGGCGAGCAGTACTTC. As protein: CASSLTGVGEQYF.

Many counts were recorded for this clone. CDR3 region: CASSQEREGAPLYGYTF. The CDR3 coding sequence is TGCGCCAGCAGCCAAGAAAGGGAGGGGGCCCCTCTCTATGGCTACACCTTC. The rearrangement uses TRBV4-3 and TRBJ1-2; the match to TRBD1 covers 7 bases. The CDR3 is 17 residues long. The trim removed 0 bases at V and 4 bases at J, leaving 11 bases unmatched. In germline, CDR1 is LGHNA, CDR2 YSLEER.

This clone has more than one count but fewer than ten. This chain uses TRBV27 with TRBJ1-5; D not certain. The V and J ends lost 2 bases and 7 bases respectively, with 6 bases between them. CDR1 is MNHEY, CDR2 SMNVEV, per germline (reference sequence). The CDR3 extends over 12 amino acids. CDR3 coding DNA: TGTGCCAGCAGTTTACCGGGACAGCCCCAGCATTTT. Translated: CASSLPGQPQHF.

This clone is categorized as medium-sized (0.01 to 0.1%). The chain combines TRBV9 with TRBJ1-1; 9 bases align to TRBD1. CDR3 length: 15 residues. Germline lookup yields CDR1 SGDLS and CDR2 YYNGEE. Germline trimming cut 4 bases from V and 4 bases from J; bases unmatched to any gene: 8. For the CDR3, the DNA is TGTGCCAGCAGCTTAACAGGGGGCGGGAGCACTGAAGCTTTCTTT. As protein: CASSLTGGGSTEAFF.

With respect to this clone: The germline gene is not matched at one end of the junction; a read error may be the cause. This chain connects TRBV7-8 to TRBJ2-7; TRBD1 might be the D (5 bases). CDR1 is SGHVS and CDR2 is FQNEAQ in the germline V gene. The CDR3 contains 14 residues. The DNA for the CDR3 is TGCGCCAGCAGCCGCATAACAGGTACCTACGAGCAGTACTTC. Translated: CASSRITGTYEQYF.

The chain couples TRBV9 to TRBJ2-7, with 7 nucleotides matching TRBD1. J lost 1 base, V lost 3 bases, and 13 bases had no gene match. CDR1 and CDR2 from the germline V gene are SGDLS and YYNGEE. The CDR3 runs 17 residues. In nucleotides, the CDR3 is TGTGCCAGCAGCGGGCCCCGGACAGGTGGGGGTTCCTACGAGCAGTACTTC. The encoded protein is CASSGPRTGGGSYEQYF.

V is TRBV6-6 and J is TRBJ2-1; D is uncertain. This CDR3 is 14 amino acids long. Germline CDR1 is MNHNY and CDR2 is SVGAGI (reference sequence). The V end was cut by 6 bases, the J end by 5 bases, with 14 bases between. The DNA for the CDR3 is TGTGCCAGCAGCAAGGCGGCCCGACACAATGAGCAGTTCTTC. Protein: CASSKAARHNEQFF.

In its sample, this clone is medium-sized. This chain uses TRBV7-9 with TRBJ2-7; 9 bases are shared with TRBD2. V lost 5 bases, J lost 5 bases, and 13 bases stayed unmatched. Germline values: CDR1 SEHNR, CDR2 FQNEAQ (reference sequence). CDR3 size: 16 residues. The CDR3 sequence: CASSPRPGLAFHEQYF. In nucleotides, the CDR3 is TGTGCCAGCAGCCCCCGGCCGGGACTAGCCTTCCACGAGCAGTACTTC.

This rearrangement joins TRBV13 to TRBJ1-1, with 7 bases identical to TRBD1. This CDR3 comprises 15 residues. Germline V gene sequence: CDR1 PRHDT, CDR2 FYEKMQ (reference sequence). Unmatched junction bases numbered 9, after V lost 5 bases and J lost 3 bases. This chain's CDR3 is CASSAEGAMDTEAFF. The CDR3 DNA is TGTGCCAGCAGCGCCGAGGGGGCGATGGACACTGAAGCTTTCTTT. The full variable domain, with the rest looked up from reference TRBV13 and TRBJ1-1, is AAGVIQSPRHLIKEKRETATLKCYPIPRHDTVYWYQQGPGQDPQFLISFYEKMQSDKGSIPDRFSAQQFSDYHSELNMSSLELGDSALYFCASSAEGAMDTEAFFGQGTRLTVV.

This clone is medium-sized in the sample. This chain joins TRBV20-1 and TRBJ1-2; D may be TRBD1 (5 bases). Deletions cut 0 bases from V and 9 bases from J, with 8 bases between. The germline V gene has CDR1 DFQATT and CDR2 SNEGSKA (reference sequence). The CDR3 sequence is 11 residues long. The CDR3 DNA follows: TGCAGTGCTAGAGATGAGGGGAGCTACACCTTC. Translated: CSARDEGSYTF.

There are a few counts of this clone. The V gene is TRBV29-1, the J gene TRBJ2-3; D uncertain. Germline CDR1 reads SQVTM; CDR2 reads ANQGSEA. CDR3 size: 14 residues. Trimming shortened V by 0 bases and J by 8 bases, and 15 bases separated the two germline ends. CDR3 in DNA: TGCAGCGTTGAAGAAACAGAGCCCCTCCCTACGCAGTATTTT. Protein product: CSVEETEPLPTQYF.

By its share, this clone is medium-sized (0.01 to 0.1%). This chain connects TRBV5-1 to TRBJ2-2; 8 nucleotides match TRBD1. The junction had 17 bases not matched to a gene; V was cut back by 1 base and J by 6 bases. The CDR3 is made up of 19 amino acids. CDR1 is SGHRS and CDR2 is YFSETQ in the germline V gene. The CDR3 sequence is CASSLLFGVGQGLSGELFF. DNA of the CDR3: TGCGCCAGCAGCTTGTTGTTCGGGGTCGGACAGGGACTTTCCGGGGAGCTGTTTTTT.

This clone has just one count. The chain uses TRBV11-1 and TRBJ2-7, with D tentatively TRBD2 (6 bases). The CDR3 has 15 amino acids. CDR1 is SGHAT, CDR2 FQDESV, per germline (reference sequence). The V end lost 5 bases, the J end lost 6 bases, and 20 bases lay between the germline ends. The CDR3 coding sequence is TGTGCCAGCAGCCCACTTCAGCGGGCCGCCAGCGAGCAGTACTTC. Translating gives CASSPLQRAASEQYF.

This clone has more than one count but fewer than ten. The V and J genes are TRBV7-2 and TRBJ2-7; weak D call: TRBD2 (7 bases). Deletions cut 5 bases from V and 3 bases from J, with 17 bases between. Per germline, CDR1 SGHTA and CDR2 FQGNSA. CDR3 length: 15 amino acids. CDR3 coding DNA: TGTGCCAGCAGCGCGGGGGCGGACGCTCGCTACGAGCAGTACTTC. It is translated as CASSAGADARYEQYF.

This clone was observed a handful of times. This rearrangement joins TRBV4-1 to TRBJ1-5; 8 bases are shared with TRBD1. Per the germline V gene, CDR1 is MGHRA and CDR2 is YSYEKL. After removal of 0 bases from V and 9 bases from J, the junction contained 7 bases not matched to a gene. The CDR3 runs to 15 residues. In DNA, the CDR3 is TGCGCCAGCAGCCAAGAGTGGACAGGGCGGAGGCCCCAGCATTTT. Translating gives CASSQEWTGRRPQHF.